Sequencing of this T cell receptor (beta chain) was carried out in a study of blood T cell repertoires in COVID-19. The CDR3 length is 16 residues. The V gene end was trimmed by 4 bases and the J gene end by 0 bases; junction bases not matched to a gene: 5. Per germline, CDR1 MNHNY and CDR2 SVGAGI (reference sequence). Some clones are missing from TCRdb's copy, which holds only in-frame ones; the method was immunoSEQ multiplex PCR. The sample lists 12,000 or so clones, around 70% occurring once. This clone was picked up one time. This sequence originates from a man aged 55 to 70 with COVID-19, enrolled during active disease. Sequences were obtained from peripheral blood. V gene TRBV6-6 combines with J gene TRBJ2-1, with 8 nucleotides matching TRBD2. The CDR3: CASSSSLADSYNEQFF. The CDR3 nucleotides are TGTGCCAGCAGTTCCTCACTAGCGGACTCCTACAATGAGCAGTTCTTC.